This T cell receptor (beta chain) was observed in a study of blood T cell repertoires in COVID-19. Whole-study context: The samples span acute and convalescent COVID-19 from the United States, Italy and Spain. PBMCs, B-cell-depleted T cells, or T cells provided the cDNA or gDNA that made up the material.

Authors' processing steps: Reference gene primer amplification in the assay estimated nucleated cell counts. The repertoire was sequenced with immunoSEQ multiplex PCR; TCRdb's copy has only in-frame clones and lacks some. That table is the source of V, J and clone size, and D and trimming were worked out from the DNA. The data contain fewer than 150,000 clones, 84% of them singletons. Germline-derived CDR1 and CDR2 are SGHKS and YYEKEE (reference sequence). The CDR3 contains 14 residues. V was pared by 4 bases and J by 4 bases, with 15 bases between. The source material was peripheral blood. The chain is built from TRBV5-5 and TRBJ2-7, with D possibly matching TRBD2 (7 bases). This sequence originates from a woman aged 30 to 39 who had recovered from COVID-19. For the CDR3, the DNA is TGTGCCAGCAGCCCCCCGGGGGGCGCATACGAGCAGTACTTC. Its protein is CASSPPGGAYEQYF.